The 16 T cell receptor beta chains below come from one sample, sequenced in a study. MiXCR, run by TCRdb on the 5' RACE reads, gives a single entry per CDR3 protein. The sample lists around 43,000 distinct CDR3 sequences; under 20% were seen once. The sample consisted of naive CD4+ T cells sorted from a lymph node. Subset indicated: naive CD4+ T cells, CD4+CD45RA+CD25-. These receptors were taken from a female donor with breast cancer.

Of note for this clonotype: A clone one base away is much larger, so this may be a read error. CDR3 sequence reads: CANSLDRDYGYTF. For the CDR3, the DNA is TGTGCCAACAGTCTCGACAGAGACTATGGCTACACCTTC. V usage is TRBV6-5 and J usage is TRBJ1-2, with D tentatively TRBD1 (5 bases). CDR1 and CDR2 (germline): MNHEY, SVGAGI. This CDR3 contains 13 residues.

This clonotype was seen repeatedly, ten times or more. One junction end does not reproduce the germline sequence, and a read error may be involved. CDR3 DNA: TGCGCCTCGCGGACAGGCGGTGGCTACACCTTC. This translates into CASRTGGGYTF. The chain is built from TRBV6-5 and TRBJ1-2, with 7 bases fitting TRBD1. The germline gives CDR1 MNHEY, CDR2 SVGAGI. The CDR3 sequence is 11 residues long.

This chain links TRBV7-9 with TRBJ1-1, with no clear D. Trimming pared 4 bases from V and 11 bases from J, leaving 17 bases between. CDR1 is SEHNR, CDR2 FQNEAQ, per germline (reference sequence). The CDR3 consists of 13 residues. The CDR3 spells CASSSLTEFEAFF. CDR3 nucleotide sequence: TGTGCCAGCAGCTCTCTGACGGAATTCGAGGCTTTCTTT.

There are a few counts of this clonotype. This chain links TRBV5-1 with TRBJ2-1, with unresolved D. The CDR3 has 15 residues. V lost 0 bases and J 2 bases, leaving 9 bases between the germline ends. The germline gives CDR1 SGHRS, CDR2 YFSETQ. As DNA, the CDR3 is TGCGCCAGCAGCTTGGAGGTGGGCGCCTACAATGAGCAGTTCTTC. Its translation is CASSLEVGAYNEQFF.

About this clonotype: A much larger clonotype is one base distant, so this may be a read error. V gene TRBV20-1 combines with J gene TRBJ2-1, with D perhaps given as TRBD1 or TRBD2 (5 bases each). Germline V gene data show CDR1 as DFQATT and CDR2 as SNEGSKA (reference sequence). CDR3 length equals 13 residues. CDR3 region: CSVLPGRYNEQCF. In DNA, the CDR3 is TGCAGTGTTTTACCGGGACGGTACAATGAGCAGTGCTTC.

The chain combines TRBV5-1 with TRBJ2-3, with D unresolved. CDR1 and CDR2 from the germline V gene are SGHRS and YFSETQ. Trimming removed 1 base from V and 0 bases from J, with 9 bases in between. This CDR3 has 15 amino acids. CDR3 nucleotide sequence: TGCGCCAGCAGCTTGTCCTACCCTAGCACAGATACGCAGTATTTT. This translates into CASSLSYPSTDTQYF.

The chain recombines TRBV7-9 with TRBJ2-5; D not certain. Germline V gene data show CDR1 as SEHNR and CDR2 as FQNEAQ (reference sequence). CDR3 size: 14 residues. The germline V and J ends were trimmed by 1 base and 5 bases, with 11 bases remaining between them. The CDR3 is CASSLDWGQETQYF. The DNA of the CDR3 is TGTGCCAGCAGCTTAGACTGGGGTCAGGAGACCCAGTACTTC.

By share of the sample, this clonotype is medium-sized. The gene calls are TRBV6-6 and TRBJ1-3; D perhaps matches TRBD1 (5 bases). This CDR3 is built from 14 residues. The V end lost 7 bases, the J end lost 0 bases, and 10 bases lay between the germline ends. Germline values: CDR1 MNHNY, CDR2 SVGAGI (reference sequence). The DNA for the CDR3 is TGTGCCAGCACCCCCAGGGACTCTGGAAACACCATATATTTT. Amino acid sequence: CASTPRDSGNTIYF.

The V gene is TRBV5-1, the J gene TRBJ2-7; 7 bases agree with TRBD1. The V segment lost 6 bases and the J segment 0 bases; nucleotides outside the gene matches: 9. Germline CDR1 reads SGHRS; CDR2 reads YFSETQ. The CDR3 is 15 residues long. CDR3 bases: TGCGCCAGCACACTGGAAACAGGGGCCTCCTACGAGCAGTACTTC. It specifies CASTLETGASYEQYF.

This sequence joins TRBV7-2 and TRBJ2-5; D might be TRBD2 (6 bases). CDR3 length: 16 residues. CDR1 SGHTA and CDR2 FQGNSA come from the germline V gene. V was shortened by 5 bases and J by 1 base, with 17 bases between the two germline ends. The CDR3 reads CASSDVGGIPQETQYF. The CDR3 DNA reads TGTGCCAGCAGCGACGTGGGGGGTATACCCCAAGAGACCCAGTACTTC. The complete variable domain, with remaining parts taken from reference TRBV7-2 and TRBJ2-5, reads GAGVSQSPSNKVTEKGKDVELRCDPISGHTALYWYRQSLGQGLEFLIYFQGNSAPDKSGLPSDRFSAERTGGSVSTLTIQRTQQEDSAVYLCASSDVGGIPQETQYFGPGTRLLVL.

The chain recombines TRBV5-1 with TRBJ2-1, with D perhaps TRBD2 (5 bases). Germline CDR1 SGHRS, CDR2 YFSETQ. V was cut by 0 bases and J by 12 bases, with 16 bases left in between. The CDR3 runs 14 residues. CDR3 nucleotide sequence: TGCGCCAGCAGCTTGGGGACGACCGGAGAGGGGCAGTTCTTC. As protein: CASSLGTTGEGQFF.

The V call is TRBV20-1, the J call TRBJ1-1; D possibly corresponds to TRBD1 (5 bases). Germline-derived CDR1 and CDR2 are DFQATT and SNEGSKA (reference sequence). Trimming pared 1 base from V and 8 bases from J, leaving 14 bases between. The CDR3 contains 13 residues. The CDR3 spells CSARGHGGLEAFF. CDR3 sequence (DNA): TGCAGTGCTAGAGGCCACGGGGGACTCGAAGCTTTCTTT.

This clonotype was detected a few times. The chain carries TRBV20-1 and TRBJ1-4, with 7 bases that match TRBD1. V was clipped by 0 bases and J by 5 bases; unmatched bases: 3. Germline-derived CDR1 and CDR2 are DFQATT and SNEGSKA (reference sequence). CDR3 length: 14 amino acids. CDR3 residues: CSARDPGGNEKLFF. CDR3 sequence (DNA): TGCAGTGCTAGAGATCCAGGGGGGAATGAAAAACTGTTTTTT.

In regard to this clonotype: This may stem from a read error, because a much larger clone lies one nucleotide away. CDR3 in amino acids: CSAKADGTLNEKLFF. CDR3 sequence (DNA): TGCAGTGCTAAAGCGGACGGCACACTTAATGAAAAACTGTTTTTT. The chain employs TRBV20-1 and TRBJ1-4, with D uncertain. From germline, CDR1 is DFQATT and CDR2 SNEGSKA (reference sequence). Trimming removed 4 bases from V and 4 bases from J, with 16 bases in between. The CDR3 extends over 15 amino acids.

This clonotype has a handful of counts. The chain employs TRBV7-2 and TRBJ2-5; 7 nucleotides align to TRBD1. Germline values: CDR1 SGHTA, CDR2 FQGNSA. The CDR3 contains 14 residues. With V trimmed by 5 bases and J by 4 bases, 7 bases remained unmatched. The CDR3 protein is CASSIPTGTETQYF. In nucleotides, the CDR3 is TGTGCCAGCAGCATCCCGACAGGGACAGAGACCCAGTACTTC.

This chain links TRBV5-1 with TRBJ2-7, with 7 bases fitting TRBD1. Germline CDR1 reads SGHRS; CDR2 reads YFSETQ. CDR3 size: 14 residues. Trimming took 4 bases from V and 4 from J; bases not matched to a gene: 8. This CDR3 reads CASSADRVTYEQYF. The CDR3 DNA is TGCGCCAGCAGCGCCGACAGGGTAACGTACGAGCAGTACTTC.